Here is one T cell receptor beta chain with its context. Its target is not known. A read error is likely, as this CDR3 ends without the conserved phenylalanine or tryptophan. Because the CDR3's place on the DNA is in doubt, the DNA is left out and the CDR3 is given as listed by TCRdb. The data were obtained in a study of T-cell reconstitution after alpha-beta-depleted transplantation in children. Study-level results: At one year after transplant, newly produced T cells mostly accounted for T-cell counts and diversity. Where some patients showed high TCRbeta diversity at day 60, it came from recipient T cells and thymic progenitors that had survived.

As it was prepared, the TCRbeta library received unique molecular identifiers. TCRdb reanalysed the PCR reads using MiXCR and keeps one entry per CDR3 protein. The sample shows 250,000 to 350,000 distinct CDR3 sequences, approximately 23% of them seen only once. The CDR3 spans 10 amino acids, including both terminal residues. The germline V gene has CDR1 SQVTM and CDR2 ANQGSEA. The receptor comes from a male patient aged 10 to 17 who had a stem cell transplant for acute lymphoblastic leukemia, so the T cells may come from the graft donor. This chain connects TRBV29-1 to TRBJ1-1. Sample: PBMCs, mostly from graft donor cells, taken 180 days after TCRalphabeta/CD19-depleted stem cell transplant. The CDR3 region is CSVEKRTSPL.